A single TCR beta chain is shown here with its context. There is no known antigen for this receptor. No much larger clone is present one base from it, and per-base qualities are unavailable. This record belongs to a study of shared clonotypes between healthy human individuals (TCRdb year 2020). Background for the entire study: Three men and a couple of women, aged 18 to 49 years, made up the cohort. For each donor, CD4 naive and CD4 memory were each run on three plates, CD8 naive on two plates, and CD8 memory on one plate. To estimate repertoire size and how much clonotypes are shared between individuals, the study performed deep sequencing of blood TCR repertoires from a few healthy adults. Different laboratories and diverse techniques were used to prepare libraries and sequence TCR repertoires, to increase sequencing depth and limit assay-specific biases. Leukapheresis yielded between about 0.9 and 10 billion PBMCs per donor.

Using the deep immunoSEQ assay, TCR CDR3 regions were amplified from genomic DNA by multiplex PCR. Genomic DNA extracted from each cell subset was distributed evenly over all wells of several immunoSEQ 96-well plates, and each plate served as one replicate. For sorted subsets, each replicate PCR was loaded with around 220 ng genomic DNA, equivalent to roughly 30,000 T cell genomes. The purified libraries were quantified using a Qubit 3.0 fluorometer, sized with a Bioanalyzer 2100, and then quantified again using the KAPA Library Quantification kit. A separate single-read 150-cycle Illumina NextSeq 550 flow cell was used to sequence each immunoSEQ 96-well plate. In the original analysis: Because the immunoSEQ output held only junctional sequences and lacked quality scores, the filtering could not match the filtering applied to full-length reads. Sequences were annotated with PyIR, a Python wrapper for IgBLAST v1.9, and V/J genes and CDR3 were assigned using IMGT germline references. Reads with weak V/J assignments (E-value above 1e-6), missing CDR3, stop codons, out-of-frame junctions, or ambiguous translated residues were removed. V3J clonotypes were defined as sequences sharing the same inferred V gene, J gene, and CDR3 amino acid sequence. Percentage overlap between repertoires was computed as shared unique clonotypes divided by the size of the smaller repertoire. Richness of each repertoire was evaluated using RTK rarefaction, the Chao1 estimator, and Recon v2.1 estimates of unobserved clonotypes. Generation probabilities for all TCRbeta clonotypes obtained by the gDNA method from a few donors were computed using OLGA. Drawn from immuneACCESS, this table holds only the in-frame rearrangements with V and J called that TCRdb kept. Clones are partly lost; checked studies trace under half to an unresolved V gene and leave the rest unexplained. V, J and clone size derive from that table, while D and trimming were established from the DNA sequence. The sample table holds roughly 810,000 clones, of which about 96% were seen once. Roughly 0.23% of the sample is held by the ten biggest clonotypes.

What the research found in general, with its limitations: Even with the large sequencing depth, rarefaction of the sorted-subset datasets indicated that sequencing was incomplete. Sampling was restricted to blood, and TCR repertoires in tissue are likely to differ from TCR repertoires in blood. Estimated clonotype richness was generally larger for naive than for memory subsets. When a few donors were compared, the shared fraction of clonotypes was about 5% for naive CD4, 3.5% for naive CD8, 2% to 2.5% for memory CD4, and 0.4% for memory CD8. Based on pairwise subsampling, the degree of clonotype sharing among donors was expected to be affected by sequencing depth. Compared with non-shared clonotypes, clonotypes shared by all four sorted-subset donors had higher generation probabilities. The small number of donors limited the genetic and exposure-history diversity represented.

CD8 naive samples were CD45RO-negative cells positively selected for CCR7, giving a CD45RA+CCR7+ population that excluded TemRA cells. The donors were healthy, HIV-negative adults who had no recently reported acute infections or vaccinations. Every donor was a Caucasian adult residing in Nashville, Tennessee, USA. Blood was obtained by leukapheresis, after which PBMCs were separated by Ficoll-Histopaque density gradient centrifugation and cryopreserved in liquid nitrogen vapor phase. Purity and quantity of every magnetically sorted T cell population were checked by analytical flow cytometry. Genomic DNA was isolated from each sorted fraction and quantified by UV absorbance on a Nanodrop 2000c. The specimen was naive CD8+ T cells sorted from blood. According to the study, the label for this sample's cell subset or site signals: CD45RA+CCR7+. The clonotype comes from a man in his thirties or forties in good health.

The DNA is as follows: TGTGCCAGCTCACCACCGGTAGTAGCCTCTTACAATGAGCAGTTCTTC. Its amino acids are CASSPPVVASYNEQFF. In this chain, TRBV18 is recombined with TRBJ2-1, with the D gene call left open. The germline V gene sets CDR1 to KGHSH and CDR2 to LQKENI. V was cut back by 0 bases and J by 4 bases, leaving a gap of 13 bases between them. The CDR3 sequence holds 16 residues, the cysteine and phenylalanine included. Just CDR3 DNA is preserved here, 48 bases in frame from base 1.